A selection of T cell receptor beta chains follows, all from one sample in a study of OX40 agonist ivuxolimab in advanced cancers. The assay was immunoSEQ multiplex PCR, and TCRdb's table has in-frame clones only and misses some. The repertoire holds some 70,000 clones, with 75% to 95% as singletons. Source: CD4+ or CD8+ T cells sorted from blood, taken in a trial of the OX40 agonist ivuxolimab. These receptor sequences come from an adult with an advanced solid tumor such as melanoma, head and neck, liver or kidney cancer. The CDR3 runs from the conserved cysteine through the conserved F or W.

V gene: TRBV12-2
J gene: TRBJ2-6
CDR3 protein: CASRLGCSDSGRRSGANVLTF

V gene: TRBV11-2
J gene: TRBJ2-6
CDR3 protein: CASSLGRGPGANVLTF

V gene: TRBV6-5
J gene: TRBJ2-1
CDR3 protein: CASSYRSSRNNEQFF

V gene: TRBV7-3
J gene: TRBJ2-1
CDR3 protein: CASSLNWRGEQFF

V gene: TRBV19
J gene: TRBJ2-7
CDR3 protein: CASSRQESSYEQYF

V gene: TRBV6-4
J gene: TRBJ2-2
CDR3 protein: CASSEVGAGYTGELFF

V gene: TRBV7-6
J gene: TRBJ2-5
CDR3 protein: CASSGTSGGEETQYF

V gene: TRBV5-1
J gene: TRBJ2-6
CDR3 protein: CASSPTGSGANVLTF

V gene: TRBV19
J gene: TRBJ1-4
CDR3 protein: CASSPRTGRHEKLFF

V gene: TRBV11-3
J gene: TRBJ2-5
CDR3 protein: CASSFEGGQTQYF

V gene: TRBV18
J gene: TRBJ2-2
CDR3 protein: CASSELAANTGELFF

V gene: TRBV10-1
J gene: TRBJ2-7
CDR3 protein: CASSESRAGSSSYEQYF

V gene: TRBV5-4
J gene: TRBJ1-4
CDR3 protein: CASSLGGTGSSMRKLFF

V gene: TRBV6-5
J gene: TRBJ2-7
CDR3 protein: CASSFAGVAYEQYF

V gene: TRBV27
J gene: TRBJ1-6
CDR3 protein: CASSFGSSYNSPLHF

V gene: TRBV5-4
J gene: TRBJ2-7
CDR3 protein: CASSLVSGRGEQYF

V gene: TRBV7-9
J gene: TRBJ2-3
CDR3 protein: CASSSLGGSGTDTQYF

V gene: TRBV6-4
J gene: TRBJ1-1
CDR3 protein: CASSDGVEGTEAFF

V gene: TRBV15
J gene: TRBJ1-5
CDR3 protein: CATSRGTGYNQPQHF

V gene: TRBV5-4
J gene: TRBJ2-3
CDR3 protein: CASSQPSGGTDTQYF

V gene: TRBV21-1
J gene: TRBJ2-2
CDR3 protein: CASSTTGTLPPGELFF

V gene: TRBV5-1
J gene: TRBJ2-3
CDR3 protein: CASSLGLAGAVDTQYF

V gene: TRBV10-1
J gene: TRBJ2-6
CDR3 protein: CASSPGVAGANVLTF

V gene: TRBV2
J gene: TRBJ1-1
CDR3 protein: CASSYMMNTEAFF

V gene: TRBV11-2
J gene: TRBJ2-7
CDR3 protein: CASSLQTLSSYEQYF

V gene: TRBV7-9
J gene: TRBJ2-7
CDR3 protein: CASSLSASYEQYF

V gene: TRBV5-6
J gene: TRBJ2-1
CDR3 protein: CASSAGTGREFF

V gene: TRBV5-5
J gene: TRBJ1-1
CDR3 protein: CASSLDVSRAFF

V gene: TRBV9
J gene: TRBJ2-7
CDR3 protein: CASSSETGSGEQYF

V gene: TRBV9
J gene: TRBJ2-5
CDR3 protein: CASSVVGDQETQYF

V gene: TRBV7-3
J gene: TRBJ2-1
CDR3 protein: CASSPRTSGYNEQFF

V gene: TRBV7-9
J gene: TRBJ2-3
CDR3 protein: CASMSSGYTDTQYF

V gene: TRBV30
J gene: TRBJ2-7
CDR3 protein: CAWSVRTGLAGGLPYEQYF

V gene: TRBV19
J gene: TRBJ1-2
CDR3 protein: CASSPGDVYGYTF

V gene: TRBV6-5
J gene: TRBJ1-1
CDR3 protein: CASSSLENTEAFF

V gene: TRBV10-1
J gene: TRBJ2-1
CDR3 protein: CASSKDRVGEQFF

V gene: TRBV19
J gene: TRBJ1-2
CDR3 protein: CASKSTNTNYGYTF

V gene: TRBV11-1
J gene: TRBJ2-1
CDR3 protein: CASSIGLAGVNEQFF

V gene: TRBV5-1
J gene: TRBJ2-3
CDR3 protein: CASSFSRDTDTQYF

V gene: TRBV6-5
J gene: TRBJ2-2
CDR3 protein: CASSLAGGYTGELFF

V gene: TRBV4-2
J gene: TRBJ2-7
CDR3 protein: CASAIGTAAYEQYF

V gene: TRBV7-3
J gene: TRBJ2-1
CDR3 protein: CASSLLAGSYNEQFF

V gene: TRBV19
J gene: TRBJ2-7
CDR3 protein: CASSIRRSSYEQYF

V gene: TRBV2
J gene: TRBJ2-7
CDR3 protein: CASNQVGEQYF

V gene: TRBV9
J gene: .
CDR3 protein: CASSVGLLAGYEQYF

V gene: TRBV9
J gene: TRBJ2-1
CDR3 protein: CASSVGPSLEQFF

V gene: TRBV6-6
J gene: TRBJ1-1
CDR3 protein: CASSFQVNTEAFF